The source of this T cell receptor beta chain is a study of T cell responses to AZD1222 COVID-19 vaccine. A note on this clone: Its antigen is unknown.

It was second doses at about 4 or about 12 weeks that were pooled. TCRdb's copy holds only in-frame clones and misses some; the assay was immunoSEQ multiplex PCR. This table has over 110,000 clones, roughly 93% appearing once. General study points: With dominance at 160-218 and 743-854, vaccine-associated CD4 TCRs spanned spike. Spike-specific TCR breadth and depth were elevated following two AZD1222 doses. Only a handful of individuals given AZD1222 were seropositive at baseline.

This TCR derives from an adult who received the AZD1222 COVID-19 vaccine. Sequencing used peripheral blood, obtained 28 days after the second AZD1222 dose.

The DNA for the CDR3 is TGTGCCACCAGTGACTTTGCTGGGGAGGGCACCGGGGAGCTGTTTTTT. Translating gives CATSDFAGEGTGELFF. The V and J genes are TRBV24-1 and TRBJ2-2; TRBD2 agrees at 7 bases. The germline gives CDR1 KGHDR, CDR2 SFDVKD. This CDR3 region has 16 residues. The junction had 8 bases not matched to a gene; V was cut back by 4 bases and J by 4 bases.